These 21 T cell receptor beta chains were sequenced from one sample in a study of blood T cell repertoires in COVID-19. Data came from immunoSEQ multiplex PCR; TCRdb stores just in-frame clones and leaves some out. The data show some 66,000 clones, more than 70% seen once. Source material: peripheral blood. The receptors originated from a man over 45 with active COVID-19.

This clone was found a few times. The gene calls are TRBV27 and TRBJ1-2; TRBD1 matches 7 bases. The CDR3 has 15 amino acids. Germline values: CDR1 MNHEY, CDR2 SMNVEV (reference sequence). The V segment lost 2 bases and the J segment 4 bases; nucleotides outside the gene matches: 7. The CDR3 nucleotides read TGTGCCAGCAGTTTACGGACAGGTTGGGTCTATGGCTACACCTTC. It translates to CASSLRTGWVYGYTF.

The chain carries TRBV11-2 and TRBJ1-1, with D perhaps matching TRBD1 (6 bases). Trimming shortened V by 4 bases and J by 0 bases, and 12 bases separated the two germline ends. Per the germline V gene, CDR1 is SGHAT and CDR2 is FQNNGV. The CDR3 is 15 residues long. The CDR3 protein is CASSWGQTMNTEAFF. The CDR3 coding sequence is TGTGCCAGCAGCTGGGGGCAGACTATGAACACTGAAGCTTTCTTT. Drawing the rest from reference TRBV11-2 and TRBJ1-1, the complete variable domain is EAGVAQSPRYKIIEKRQSVAFWCNPISGHATLYWYQQILGQGPKLLIQFQNNGVVDDSQLPKDRFSAERLKGVDSTLKIQPAKLEDSAVYLCASSWGQTMNTEAFFGQGTRLTVV.

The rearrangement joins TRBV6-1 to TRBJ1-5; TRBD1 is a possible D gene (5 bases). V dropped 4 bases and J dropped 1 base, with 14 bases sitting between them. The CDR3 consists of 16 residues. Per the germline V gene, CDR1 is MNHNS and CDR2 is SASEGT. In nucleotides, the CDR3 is TGTGCCAGCAGTGGCCCGGGACTAGGAAGCAATCAGCCCCAGCATTTT. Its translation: CASSGPGLGSNQPQHF.

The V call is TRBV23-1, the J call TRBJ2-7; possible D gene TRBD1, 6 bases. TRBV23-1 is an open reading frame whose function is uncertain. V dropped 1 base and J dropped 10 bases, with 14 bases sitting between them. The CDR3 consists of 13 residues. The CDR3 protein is CASSQLSRGGQYV. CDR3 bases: TGCGCCAGCAGTCAATTGTCCAGGGGCGGACAGTACGTC.

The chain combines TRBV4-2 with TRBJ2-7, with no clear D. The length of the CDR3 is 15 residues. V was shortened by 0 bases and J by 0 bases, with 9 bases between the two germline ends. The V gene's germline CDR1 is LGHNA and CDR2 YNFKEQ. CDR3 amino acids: CASSQEITDSYEQYF. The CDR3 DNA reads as TGTGCCAGCAGCCAAGAGATTACAGACTCCTACGAGCAGTACTTC.

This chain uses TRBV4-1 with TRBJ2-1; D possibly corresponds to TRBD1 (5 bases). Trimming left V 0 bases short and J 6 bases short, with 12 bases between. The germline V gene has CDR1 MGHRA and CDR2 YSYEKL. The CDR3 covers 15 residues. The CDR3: CASSQELGVTNEQFF. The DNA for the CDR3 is TGCGCCAGCAGCCAAGAGTTAGGGGTCACCAATGAGCAGTTCTTC.

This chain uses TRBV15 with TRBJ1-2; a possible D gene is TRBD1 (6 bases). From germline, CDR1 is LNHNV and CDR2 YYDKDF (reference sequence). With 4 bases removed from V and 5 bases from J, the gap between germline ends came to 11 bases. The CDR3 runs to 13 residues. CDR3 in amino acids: CATSISGTYGYTF. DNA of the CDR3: TGTGCCACCAGCATCTCCGGGACATATGGCTACACCTTC.

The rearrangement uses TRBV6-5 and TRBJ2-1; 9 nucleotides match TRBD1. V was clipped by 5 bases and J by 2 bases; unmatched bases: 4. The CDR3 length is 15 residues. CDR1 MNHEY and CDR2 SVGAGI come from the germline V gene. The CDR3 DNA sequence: TGTGCCAGCAGTACGGACAGGGGTACCTACAATGAGCAGTTCTTC. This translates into CASSTDRGTYNEQFF.

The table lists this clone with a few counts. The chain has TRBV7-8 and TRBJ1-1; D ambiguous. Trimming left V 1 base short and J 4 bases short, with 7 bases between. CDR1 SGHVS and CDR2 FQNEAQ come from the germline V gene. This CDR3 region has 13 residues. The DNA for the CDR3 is TGTGCCAGCAGCTTAGATCGGGGCACTGAAGCTTTCTTT. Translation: CASSLDRGTEAFF.

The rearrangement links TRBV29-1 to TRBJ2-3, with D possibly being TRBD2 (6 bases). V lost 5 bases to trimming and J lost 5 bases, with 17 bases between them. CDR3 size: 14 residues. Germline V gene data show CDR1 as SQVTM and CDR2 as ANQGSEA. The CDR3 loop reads CSVWASDGGDTQYF. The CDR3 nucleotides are TGCAGCGTTTGGGCTAGCGATGGGGGAGATACGCAGTATTTT.

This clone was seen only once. CDR3 residues: CATSVAGGAVDTQYF. In DNA, the CDR3 is TGTGCCACCTCCGTGGCAGGGGGCGCGGTAGATACGCAGTATTTT. V usage is TRBV25-1 and J usage is TRBJ2-3; 8 bases fit TRBD1. CDR3 length equals 15 residues. With 10 bases clipped from V and 5 bases from J, the junction kept 14 bases outside the gene matches. Germline CDR1 is MGHDK and CDR2 is SYGVNS.

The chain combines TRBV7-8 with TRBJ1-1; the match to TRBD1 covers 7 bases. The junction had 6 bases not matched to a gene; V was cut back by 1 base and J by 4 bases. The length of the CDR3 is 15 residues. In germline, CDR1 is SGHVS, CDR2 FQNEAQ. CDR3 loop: CASSLVRGPGTEAFF. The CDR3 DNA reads TGTGCCAGCAGCTTAGTTAGGGGGCCGGGCACTGAAGCTTTCTTT. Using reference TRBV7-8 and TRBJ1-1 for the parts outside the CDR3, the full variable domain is GAGVSQSPRYKVAKRGQDVALRCDPISGHVSLFWYQQALGQGPEFLTYFQNEAQLDKSGLPSDRFFAERPEGSVSTLKIQRTQQEDSAVYLCASSLVRGPGTEAFFGQGTRLTVV.

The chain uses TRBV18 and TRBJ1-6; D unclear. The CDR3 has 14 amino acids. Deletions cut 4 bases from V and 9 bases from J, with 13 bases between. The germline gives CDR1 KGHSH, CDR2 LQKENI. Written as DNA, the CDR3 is TGTGCCAGCTCACGACGGGCCGAGGGTTCACCCCTCCACTTT. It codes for CASSRRAEGSPLHF.

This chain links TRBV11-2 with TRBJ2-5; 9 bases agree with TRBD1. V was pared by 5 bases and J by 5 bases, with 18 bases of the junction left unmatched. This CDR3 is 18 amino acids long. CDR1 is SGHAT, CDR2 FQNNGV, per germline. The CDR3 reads CASSRTTSTGGAGETQYF. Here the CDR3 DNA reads TGTGCCAGCAGCCGCACAACATCCACAGGGGGCGCGGGGGAGACCCAGTACTTC. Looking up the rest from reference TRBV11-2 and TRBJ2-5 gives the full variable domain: EAGVAQSPRYKIIEKRQSVAFWCNPISGHATLYWYQQILGQGPKLLIQFQNNGVVDDSQLPKDRFSAERLKGVDSTLKIQPAKLEDSAVYLCASSRTTSTGGAGETQYFGPGTRLLVL.

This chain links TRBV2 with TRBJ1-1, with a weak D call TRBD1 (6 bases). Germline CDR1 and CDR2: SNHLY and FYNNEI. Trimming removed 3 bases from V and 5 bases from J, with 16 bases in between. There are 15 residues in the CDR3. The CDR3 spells CASSDPWGQGTEAFF. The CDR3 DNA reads TGTGCCAGCAGTGACCCCTGGGGTCAGGGGACTGAAGCTTTCTTT.

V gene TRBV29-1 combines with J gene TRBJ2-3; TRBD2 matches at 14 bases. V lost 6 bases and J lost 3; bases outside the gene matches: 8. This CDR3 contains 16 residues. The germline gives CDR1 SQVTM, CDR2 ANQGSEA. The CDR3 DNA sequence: TGCAGCGTGAGGGGGACTAGCGGGAGTGGGACAGATACGCAGTATTTT. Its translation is CSVRGTSGSGTDTQYF.

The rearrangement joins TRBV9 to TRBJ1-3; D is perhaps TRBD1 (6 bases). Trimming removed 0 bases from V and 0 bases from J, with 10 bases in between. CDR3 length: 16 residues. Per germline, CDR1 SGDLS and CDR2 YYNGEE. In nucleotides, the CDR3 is TGTGCCAGCAGCGTAGCCCAGGGGAGCTCTGGAAACACCATATATTTT. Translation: CASSVAQGSSGNTIYF.

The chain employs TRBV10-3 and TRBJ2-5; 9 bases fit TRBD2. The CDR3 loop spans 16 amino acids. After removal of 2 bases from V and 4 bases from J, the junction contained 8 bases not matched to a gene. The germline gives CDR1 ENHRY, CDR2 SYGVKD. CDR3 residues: CAISEGLAGASETQYF. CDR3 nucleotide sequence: TGTGCCATCAGTGAGGGGTTAGCGGGGGCCTCAGAGACCCAGTACTTC.

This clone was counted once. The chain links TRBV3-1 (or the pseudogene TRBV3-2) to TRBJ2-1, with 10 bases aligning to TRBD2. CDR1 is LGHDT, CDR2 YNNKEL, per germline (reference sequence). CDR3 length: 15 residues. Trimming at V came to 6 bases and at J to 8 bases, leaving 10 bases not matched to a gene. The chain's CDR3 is CASRERAGGGDEQFF. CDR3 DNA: TGTGCCAGCAGGGAACGAGCGGGAGGGGGGGATGAGCAGTTCTTC.

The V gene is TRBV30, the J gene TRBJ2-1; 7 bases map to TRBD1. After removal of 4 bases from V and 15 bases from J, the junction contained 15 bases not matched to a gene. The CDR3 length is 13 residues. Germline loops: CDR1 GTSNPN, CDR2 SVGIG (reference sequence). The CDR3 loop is CAWIPQIGGLRFF. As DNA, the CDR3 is TGTGCCTGGATACCCCAAATAGGGGGCTTGCGGTTCTTC.

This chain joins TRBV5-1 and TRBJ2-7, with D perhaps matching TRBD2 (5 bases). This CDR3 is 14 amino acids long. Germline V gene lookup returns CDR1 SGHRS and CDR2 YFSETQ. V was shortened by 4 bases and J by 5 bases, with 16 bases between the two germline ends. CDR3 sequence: CASSPLAGLDEQYF. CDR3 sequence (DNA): TGCGCCAGCAGCCCCCTCGCGGGTCTGGACGAGCAGTACTTC. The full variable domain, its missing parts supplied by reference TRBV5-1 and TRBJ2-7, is KAGVTQTPRYLIKTRGQQVTLSCSPISGHRSVSWYQQTPGQGLQFLFEYFSETQRNKGNFPGRFSGRQFSNSRSEMNVSTLELGDSALYLCASSPLAGLDEQYFGPGTRLTVT.